The 23 T cell receptor beta chains listed next were all sequenced from one sample in a study of blood T cell repertoires in COVID-19. Generated by immunoSEQ multiplex PCR, the TCRdb table keeps only in-frame clones and is missing some. This table holds 150,000 to 170,000 clones, less than 95% found once. The sequenced sample was peripheral blood. These receptors originate from a man aged 45-65 years with acute or convalescent COVID-19.

The chain couples TRBV6-5 to TRBJ1-6; TRBD1 matches at 8 bases. This CDR3 has 15 amino acids. V was clipped by 5 bases and J by 6 bases; unmatched bases: 6. Germline CDR1 MNHEY, CDR2 SVGAGI. CDR3: CASSRGQEGNSPLHF. The CDR3 bases are TGTGCCAGCAGTCGGGGACAGGAAGGTAATTCACCCCTCCACTTT.

CDR3 amino acids: CASSFLTGYGYTF. CDR3 sequence (DNA): TGTGCCAGCAGTTTCCTGACAGGCTATGGCTACACCTTC. The chain carries TRBV27 and TRBJ1-2; D is possibly TRBD1 (6 bases). Germline CDR1 MNHEY, CDR2 SMNVEV (reference sequence). The CDR3 is made up of 13 amino acids. Trimming stripped 3 bases from V and 4 bases from J, with 9 bases between.

This chain links TRBV5-1 with TRBJ2-3, with 10 bases matching TRBD2. The germline CDR1 and CDR2 sequences are SGHRS and YFSETQ. The CDR3 is 15 residues long. Germline trimming cut 1 base from V and 7 bases from J; bases unmatched to any gene: 6. CDR3 nucleotide sequence: TGCGCCAGCAGCTTGCTAGCGGGAGTTGTGAATACGCAGTATTTT. As protein: CASSLLAGVVNTQYF.

Remarks on this clone: Other nucleotide sequences from this sample produce the same CDR3. The V gene is TRBV5-1, the J gene TRBJ2-2; TRBD2 agrees at 12 bases. The CDR3 runs 16 residues. V gave up 2 bases and J gave up 6 bases; unmatched junction bases: 5. The germline gives CDR1 SGHRS, CDR2 YFSETQ. CDR3: CASSLGLAGFAGELFF. CDR3 nucleotides: TGCGCCAGCAGCTTAGGACTAGCGGGATTTGCCGGGGAGCTGTTTTTT.

In DNA, the CDR3 is TGTGCCAGCAGCTTAAGGACAGATAGCAATCAGCCCCAGCATTTT. The encoded protein is CASSLRTDSNQPQHF. V and J are TRBV7-3 and TRBJ1-5, with D possibly TRBD1 on 6 matching bases. The CDR3 is 15 amino acids. Germline lookup yields CDR1 SGHTA and CDR2 FQGTGA. V dropped 1 base and J dropped 0 bases, with 7 bases sitting between them.

The chain is built from TRBV6-2 or TRBV6-3 and TRBJ2-1, with TRBD2 identical over 13 bases. The CDR3 covers 17 residues. Germline CDR1 and CDR2: MNHEY and SVGEGT. The J segment lost 4 bases and the V segment lost 4 bases, leaving 7 bases of the junction unmatched. The CDR3 sequence is CASSSGRTSGGYNEQFF. In DNA, the CDR3 is TGTGCCAGCAGTTCCGGACGGACTAGCGGGGGTTACAATGAGCAGTTCTTC.

The V gene is TRBV19, the J gene TRBJ1-1, with 8 bases fitting TRBD1. This CDR3 spans 15 amino acids. Germline V gives CDR1 LNHDA, CDR2 SQIVND (reference sequence). The junction had 6 bases not matched to a gene; V was cut back by 5 bases and J by 1 base. The CDR3 protein is CASSDQGARNTEAFF. The CDR3 DNA reads TGTGCCAGTAGTGACCAGGGGGCGAGGAACACTGAAGCTTTCTTT.

This rearrangement joins TRBV5-5 to TRBJ1-5; 7 bases align to TRBD1. This CDR3 has 14 residues. Germline CDR1 SGHKS, CDR2 YYEKEE (reference sequence). Trimming at V came to 5 bases and at J to 2 bases, leaving 4 bases not matched to a gene. CDR3 sequence (DNA): TGTGCCAGCAGATTCGGACAGGGCAATCAGCCCCAGCATTTT. Its protein product is CASRFGQGNQPQHF.

A single count supports this clone. V is TRBV11-2 and J is TRBJ1-1; 8 nucleotides align to TRBD1. This CDR3 is 16 amino acids long. Germline values: CDR1 SGHAT, CDR2 FQNNGV. Unmatched junction bases numbered 8, after V lost 0 bases and J lost 5 bases. CDR3 nucleotides: TGTGCCAGCAGCTTAGATTGGGGCAGGGGGCGAACTGAAGCTTTCTTT. Translation: CASSLDWGRGRTEAFF.

CDR3 bases: TGTGCCAGTAGTTCGGGACTCTCCTACGAGCAGTACTTC. Amino acids: CASSSGLSYEQYF. The gene calls are TRBV19 and TRBJ2-7; perhaps TRBD2 as D (6 bases). Germline values: CDR1 LNHDA, CDR2 SQIVND (reference sequence). Trimming removed 5 bases at V and 0 bases at J, with 8 bases between. This CDR3 is 13 amino acids long.

V gene TRBV12-3 or TRBV12-4 combines with J gene TRBJ2-2; D uncertain. CDR3 length: 12 residues. V was trimmed by 2 bases and J by 5 bases, leaving 3 bases between them. The CDR3: CASSLLTGELFF. The CDR3 DNA follows: TGTGCCAGCAGTTTACTGACCGGGGAGCTGTTTTTT.

The chain combines TRBV24-1 with TRBJ2-1; TRBD2 matches 12 bases. Germline CDR1 and CDR2: KGHDR and SFDVKD. The CDR3 has 16 residues. V dropped 3 bases and J dropped 7; count of bases not matched to a gene: 6. CDR3 DNA: TGTGCCACCAGTGATCGACTAGCGGGAGTCGTAAATGAGCAGTTCTTC. This codes for CATSDRLAGVVNEQFF.

This chain uses TRBV2 with TRBJ2-4; D is possibly TRBD1 (5 bases). Germline lookup yields CDR1 SNHLY and CDR2 FYNNEI. The CDR3 has 13 amino acids. The V and J ends lost 0 bases and 9 bases respectively, with 9 bases between them. The CDR3 sequence: CASSEATVGIQYF. CDR3 nucleotide sequence: TGTGCCAGCAGTGAAGCGACAGTAGGCATTCAGTACTTC.

The chain employs TRBV2 and TRBJ2-3; D is unresolved. The CDR3 spans 12 residues. Germline V gene lookup returns CDR1 SNHLY and CDR2 FYNNEI. The CDR3 DNA reads TGTGTCGTTAAGCCCGGGACAGATACGCAGTATTTT. It encodes CVVKPGTDTQYF.

The J gene is TRBJ2-7, the V gene TRBV4-2; 9 positions match TRBD1. The CDR3 contains 15 residues. Germline CDR1 and CDR2: LGHNA and YNFKEQ. V shed 1 base and J 3 bases; nucleotides not matched to a gene: 4. The DNA of the CDR3 is TGTGCCAGCAGCCAAGCCCTGGGACAGGGCTACGAGCAGTACTTC. Translation: CASSQALGQGYEQYF.

V usage is TRBV7-9 and J usage is TRBJ2-3; D gene uncertain. The CDR3 covers 12 residues. V lost 3 bases, J lost 8 bases, and 9 bases lay in between. Per germline, CDR1 SEHNR and CDR2 FQNEAQ (reference sequence). CDR3 sequence: CASSFGDGTQYF. As DNA, the CDR3 is TGTGCCAGCAGCTTCGGAGATGGTACGCAGTATTTT.

Points on this clone: Compared with germline, one end of the junction differs, possibly owing to a read error. The chain employs TRBV4-1 and TRBJ2-3; 7 bases are shared with TRBD2. CDR1 and CDR2 from the germline V gene are MGHRA and YSYEKL. This CDR3 contains 14 residues. The CDR3 here is CASNQGTKSDTQYF. The CDR3 coding sequence is TGCGCCAGCAACCAAGGGACTAAATCAGATACGCAGTATTTT.

The chain uses TRBV15 and TRBJ1-3; no clear D. V lost 0 bases, J lost 4 bases, and 16 bases lay in between. The CDR3 extends over 17 amino acids. CDR1 is LNHNV and CDR2 is YYDKDF in the germline V gene (reference sequence). The CDR3 loop is CATSRERTRTGGNTIYF. Here the CDR3 DNA reads TGTGCCACCAGCAGAGAACGTACTCGGACGGGAGGAAACACCATATATTTT.

In its sample, this clone was seen once. CDR3 sequence (DNA): TGTGCCAGCAGTTCACTTTATGAAAAACTGTTTTTT. It yields the protein CASSSLYEKLFF. The chain joins TRBV28 to TRBJ1-4; no reliable D call. The V end lost 4 bases, the J end lost 6 bases, and 6 bases lay between the germline ends. The germline V gene has CDR1 MDHEN and CDR2 SYDVKM. The CDR3 covers 12 residues.

The rearrangement joins TRBV27 to TRBJ1-2; D is possibly TRBD1 (6 bases). The CDR3 has 15 residues. CDR1 MNHEY and CDR2 SMNVEV come from the germline V gene (reference sequence). V was clipped by 3 bases and J by 2 bases, with 13 bases between them. The CDR3 DNA is TGTGCCAGCAGTTTGGTTGGGGGCGCAAACTATGGCTACACCTTC. This sequence encodes CASSLVGGANYGYTF.

The V and J genes are TRBV3-1 (or the pseudogene TRBV3-2) and TRBJ1-2; D uncertain. The germline V gene encodes CDR1 LGHDT and CDR2 YNNKEL (reference sequence). Trimming shortened V by 0 bases and J by 8 bases, and 13 bases separated the two germline ends. The CDR3 contains 14 residues. The CDR3 sequence is CASSQDDRPGGYTF. Here the CDR3 DNA reads TGTGCCAGCAGCCAAGACGATCGGCCGGGGGGCTACACCTTC.

The chain recombines TRBV6-5 with TRBJ1-2, with 7 bases fitting TRBD1. The CDR3 runs to 12 residues. The germline V gene encodes CDR1 MNHEY and CDR2 SVGAGI. The J segment lost 7 bases and the V segment lost 6 bases, leaving 5 bases of the junction unmatched. Here the CDR3 DNA reads TGTGCCAGCAGGACAGGGTTTTTTGGCTACACCTTC. It translates to CASRTGFFGYTF.

This chain joins TRBV6-5 and TRBJ1-1, with a weak D call TRBD1 (5 bases). The ends were cut back, 6 bases at V and 5 bases at J, with 13 bases in the middle. The CDR3 length is 13 residues. Germline CDR1 reads MNHEY; CDR2 reads SVGAGI. CDR3 coding DNA: TGTGCCAGCAGGCGTTGGGGCGGAACTGAAGCTTTCTTT. This sequence encodes CASRRWGGTEAFF.